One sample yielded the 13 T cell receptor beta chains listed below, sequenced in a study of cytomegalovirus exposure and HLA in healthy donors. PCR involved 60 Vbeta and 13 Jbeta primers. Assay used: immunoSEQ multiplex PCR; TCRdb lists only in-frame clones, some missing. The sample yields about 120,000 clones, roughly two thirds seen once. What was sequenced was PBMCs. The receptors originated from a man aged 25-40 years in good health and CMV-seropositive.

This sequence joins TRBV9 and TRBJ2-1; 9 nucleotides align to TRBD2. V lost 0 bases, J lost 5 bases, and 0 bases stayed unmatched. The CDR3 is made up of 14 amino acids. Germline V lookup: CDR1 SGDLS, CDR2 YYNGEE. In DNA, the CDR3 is TGTGCCAGCAGCGTAGGACTAGCGGACAATGAGCAGTTCTTC. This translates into CASSVGLADNEQFF.

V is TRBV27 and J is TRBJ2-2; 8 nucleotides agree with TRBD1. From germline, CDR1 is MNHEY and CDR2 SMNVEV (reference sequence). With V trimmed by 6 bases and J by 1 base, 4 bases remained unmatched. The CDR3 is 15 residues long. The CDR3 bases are TGTGCCAGCAGCTCCGGGACAGGGAACACCGGGGAGCTGTTTTTT. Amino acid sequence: CASSSGTGNTGELFF.

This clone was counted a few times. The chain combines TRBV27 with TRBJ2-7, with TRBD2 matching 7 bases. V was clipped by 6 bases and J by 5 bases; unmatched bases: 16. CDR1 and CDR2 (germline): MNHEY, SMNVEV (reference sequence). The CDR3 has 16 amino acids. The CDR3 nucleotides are TGTGCCAGCAGCCTAGGGAGGGAAAGGACCTTCGACGAGCAGTACTTC. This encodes CASSLGRERTFDEQYF.

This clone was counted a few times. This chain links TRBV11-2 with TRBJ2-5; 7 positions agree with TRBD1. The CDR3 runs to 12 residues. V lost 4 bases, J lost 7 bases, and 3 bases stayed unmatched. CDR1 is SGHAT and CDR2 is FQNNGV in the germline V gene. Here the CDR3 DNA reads TGTGCCAGCAGCTCTAACAGGGGGACCCAGTACTTC. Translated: CASSSNRGTQYF.

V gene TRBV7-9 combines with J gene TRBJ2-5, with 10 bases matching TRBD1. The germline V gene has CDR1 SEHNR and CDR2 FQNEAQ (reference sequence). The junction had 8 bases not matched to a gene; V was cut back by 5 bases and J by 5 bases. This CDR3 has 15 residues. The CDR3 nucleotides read TGTGCCAGCAGCCTACCGCCGGGACAGGGGGAGACCCAGTACTTC. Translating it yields CASSLPPGQGETQYF.

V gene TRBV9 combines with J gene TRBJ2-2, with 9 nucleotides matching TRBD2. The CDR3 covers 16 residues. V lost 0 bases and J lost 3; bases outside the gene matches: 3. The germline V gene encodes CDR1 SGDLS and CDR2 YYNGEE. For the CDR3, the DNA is TGTGCCAGCAGCGTAGATAGCGGGAGCGACACCGGGGAGCTGTTTTTT. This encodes CASSVDSGSDTGELFF.

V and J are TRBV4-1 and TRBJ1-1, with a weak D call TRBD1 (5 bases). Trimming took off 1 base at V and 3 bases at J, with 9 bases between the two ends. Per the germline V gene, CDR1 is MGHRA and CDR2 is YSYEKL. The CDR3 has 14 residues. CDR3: CASSQVGPYTEAFF. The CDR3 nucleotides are TGCGCCAGCAGCCAAGTGGGGCCCTACACTGAAGCTTTCTTT.

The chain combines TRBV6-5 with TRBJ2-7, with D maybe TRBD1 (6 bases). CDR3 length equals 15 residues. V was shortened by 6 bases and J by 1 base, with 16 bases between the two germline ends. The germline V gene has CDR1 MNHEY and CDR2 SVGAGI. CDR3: CASSPPGQLSYEQYF. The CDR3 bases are TGTGCCAGCAGCCCCCCCGGACAGTTGTCCTACGAGCAGTACTTC.

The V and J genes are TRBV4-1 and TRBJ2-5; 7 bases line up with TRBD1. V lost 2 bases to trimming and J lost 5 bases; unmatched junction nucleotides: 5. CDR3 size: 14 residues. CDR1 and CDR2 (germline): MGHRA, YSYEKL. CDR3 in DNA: TGCGCCAGCAGCCAACCGACAGGGAAGGAGACCCAGTACTTC. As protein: CASSQPTGKETQYF.

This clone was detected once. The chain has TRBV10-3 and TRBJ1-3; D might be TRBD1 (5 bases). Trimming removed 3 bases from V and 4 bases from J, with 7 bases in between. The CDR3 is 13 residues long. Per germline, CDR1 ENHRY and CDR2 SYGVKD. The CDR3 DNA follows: TGTGCCATCAGTGAATGGGGCGGAAACACCATATATTTT. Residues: CAISEWGGNTIYF.

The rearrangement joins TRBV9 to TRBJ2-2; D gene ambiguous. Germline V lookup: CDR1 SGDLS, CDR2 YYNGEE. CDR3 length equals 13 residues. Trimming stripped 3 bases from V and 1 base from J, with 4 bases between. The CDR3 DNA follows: TGTGCCAGCAGCGGACAGAACACCGGGGAGCTGTTTTTT. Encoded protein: CASSGQNTGELFF. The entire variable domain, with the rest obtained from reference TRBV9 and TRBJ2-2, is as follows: DSGVTQTPKHLITATGQRVTLRCSPRSGDLSVYWYQQSLDQGLQFLIQYYNGEERAKGNILERFSAQQFPDLHSELNLSSLELGDSALYFCASSGQNTGELFFGEGSRLTVL.

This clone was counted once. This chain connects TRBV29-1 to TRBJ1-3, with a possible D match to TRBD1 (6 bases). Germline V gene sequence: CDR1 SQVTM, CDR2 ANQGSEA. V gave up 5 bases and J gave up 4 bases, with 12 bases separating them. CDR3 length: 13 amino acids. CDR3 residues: CSVSGQMGNTIYF. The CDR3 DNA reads TGCAGCGTTTCTGGACAGATGGGAAACACCATATATTTT.

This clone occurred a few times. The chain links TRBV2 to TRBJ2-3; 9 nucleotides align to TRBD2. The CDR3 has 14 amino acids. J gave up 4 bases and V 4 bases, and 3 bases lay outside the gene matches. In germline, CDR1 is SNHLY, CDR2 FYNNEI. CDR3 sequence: CASSVSGSADTQYF. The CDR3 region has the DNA TGTGCCAGCAGTGTTAGCGGGAGTGCAGATACGCAGTATTTT.